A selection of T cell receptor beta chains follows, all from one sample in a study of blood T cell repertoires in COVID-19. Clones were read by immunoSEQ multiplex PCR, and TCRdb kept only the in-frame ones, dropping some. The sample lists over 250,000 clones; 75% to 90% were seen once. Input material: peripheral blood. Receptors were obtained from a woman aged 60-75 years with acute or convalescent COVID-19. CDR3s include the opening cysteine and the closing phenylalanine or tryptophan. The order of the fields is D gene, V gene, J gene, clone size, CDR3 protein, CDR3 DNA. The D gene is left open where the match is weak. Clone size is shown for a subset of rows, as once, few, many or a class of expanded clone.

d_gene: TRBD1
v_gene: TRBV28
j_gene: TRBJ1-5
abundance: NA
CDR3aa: CASRMTGPGNQPQHF
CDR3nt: TGTGCCAGCAGAATGACAGGGCCGGGCAATCAGCCCCAGCATTTT

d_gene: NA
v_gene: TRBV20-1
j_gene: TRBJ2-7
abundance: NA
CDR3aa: CSASGRGVYEQYF
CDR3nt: TGCAGTGCTAGTGGCAGGGGGGTCTACGAGCAGTACTTC

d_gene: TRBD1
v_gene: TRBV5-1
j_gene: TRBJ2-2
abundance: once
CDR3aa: CASRSDRVGRSNTGELFF
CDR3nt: TGCGCCAGCAGATCCGACAGGGTTGGAAGGTCGAACACCGGGGAGCTGTTTTTT

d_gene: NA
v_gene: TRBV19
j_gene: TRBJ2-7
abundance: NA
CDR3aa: CASSIGGMPGEQYF
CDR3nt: TGTGCCAGTAGTATCGGCGGGATGCCCGGAGAGCAGTACTTC

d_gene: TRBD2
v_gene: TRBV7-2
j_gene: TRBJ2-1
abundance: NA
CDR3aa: CASSSLAGGRNEQFF
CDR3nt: TGTGCCAGCAGCTCCCTAGCGGGGGGAAGAAATGAGCAGTTCTTC

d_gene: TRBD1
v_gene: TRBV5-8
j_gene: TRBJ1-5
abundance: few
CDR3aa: CASSHRGFGNQPQHF
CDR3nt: TGTGCCAGCAGCCACAGGGGATTTGGCAATCAGCCCCAGCATTTT

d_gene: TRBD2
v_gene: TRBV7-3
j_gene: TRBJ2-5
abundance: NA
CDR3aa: CASSPGGQETQYF
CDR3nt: TGTGCCAGCAGTCCGGGGGGACAAGAGACCCAGTACTTC

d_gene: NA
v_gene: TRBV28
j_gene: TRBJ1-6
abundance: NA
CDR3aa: CASRSPGGGATPLHF
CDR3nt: TGTGCCAGCAGGTCCCCCGGGGGGGGCGCGACACCCCTCCACTTT

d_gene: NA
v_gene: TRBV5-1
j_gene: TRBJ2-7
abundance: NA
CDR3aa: CASSSDSPSYEQYF
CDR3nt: TGCGCCAGCAGCTCGGACAGCCCCTCCTACGAGCAGTACTTC

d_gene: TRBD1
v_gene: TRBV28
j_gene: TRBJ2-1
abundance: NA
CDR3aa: CASSWDRGKYNEQFF
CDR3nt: TGTGCCAGCAGCTGGGACAGGGGAAAGTACAATGAGCAGTTCTTC

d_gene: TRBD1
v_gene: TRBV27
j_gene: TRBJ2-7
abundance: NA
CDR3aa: CASSLLGQGAYEQYF
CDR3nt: TGTGCCAGCAGTTTATTGGGACAGGGGGCCTACGAGCAGTACTTC

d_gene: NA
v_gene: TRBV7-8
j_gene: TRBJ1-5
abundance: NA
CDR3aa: CASSLARVEAQHF
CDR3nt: TGTGCCAGCAGCTTAGCACGCGTGGAGGCCCAGCATTTT

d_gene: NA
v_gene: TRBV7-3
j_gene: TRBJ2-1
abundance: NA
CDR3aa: CASSLEILATPNEQFF
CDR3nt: TGTGCCAGCAGCTTAGAAATCCTAGCAACACCCAATGAGCAGTTCTTC

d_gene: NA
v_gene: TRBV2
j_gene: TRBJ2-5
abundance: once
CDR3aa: CASRTVQETQYF
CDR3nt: TGTGCCAGCAGGACAGTTCAAGAGACCCAGTACTTC

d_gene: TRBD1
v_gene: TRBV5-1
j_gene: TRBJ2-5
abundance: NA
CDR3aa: CASSLFFGTAQETQYF
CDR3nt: TGCGCCAGCAGCTTGTTCTTCGGGACAGCTCAAGAGACCCAGTACTTC

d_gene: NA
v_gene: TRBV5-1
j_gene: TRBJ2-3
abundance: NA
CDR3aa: CASSRATGGATDTQYF
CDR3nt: TGCGCCAGCAGCCGGGCGACGGGGGGCGCAACAGATACGCAGTATTTT

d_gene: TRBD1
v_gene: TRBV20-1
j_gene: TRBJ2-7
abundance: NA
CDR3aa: CSASPRDRGPYEQYF
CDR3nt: TGCAGTGCTAGTCCCCGGGACAGGGGGCCCTACGAGCAGTACTTC

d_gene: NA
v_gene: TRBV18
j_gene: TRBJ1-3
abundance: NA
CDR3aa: CASSPRGQGNTIYF
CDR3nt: TGTGCCAGCTCACCACGGGGGCAGGGAAACACCATATATTTT